What follows are 18 T cell receptor beta chains derived from one specimen sequenced in a study of blood T cell repertoires in COVID-19. The protocol was immunoSEQ multiplex PCR, while the TCRdb copy is restricted to in-frame clones and leaves out a portion. The data show 70,000 or so clones, roughly 80% seen once. Input material: peripheral blood. Every receptor here comes from a man between 60 and 75 years old with acute or convalescent COVID-19.

The chain recombines TRBV9 with TRBJ2-5; 8 bases match TRBD1. The CDR3 consists of 15 residues. Germline V CDR1 and CDR2: SGDLS, YYNGEE. V shed 0 bases, J shed 5 bases, and the junction held 6 bases outside the gene matches. CDR3 amino acids: CASSVDGQGRETQYF. The DNA of the CDR3 is TGTGCCAGCAGCGTAGATGGACAGGGTCGGGAGACCCAGTACTTC. Supplemented by reference TRBV9 and TRBJ2-5, the full variable domain reads DSGVTQTPKHLITATGQRVTLRCSPRSGDLSVYWYQQSLDQGLQFLIQYYNGEERAKGNILERFSAQQFPDLHSELNLSSLELGDSALYFCASSVDGQGRETQYFGPGTRLLVL.

This chain uses TRBV9 with TRBJ1-5; D is ambiguous. Between the trimmed V and J ends, which lost 4 bases and 4 bases, there was a span of 15 bases. Germline lookup yields CDR1 SGDLS and CDR2 YYNGEE. The CDR3 covers 15 residues. Here the CDR3 reads CASSPGFAWNQPQHF. DNA of the CDR3: TGTGCCAGCAGCCCGGGGTTTGCATGGAATCAGCCCCAGCATTTT.

The chain couples TRBV5-1 to TRBJ1-2, with 8 bases matching TRBD1. Germline loops: CDR1 SGHRS, CDR2 YFSETQ. Unmatched junction bases numbered 9, after V lost 4 bases and J lost 4 bases. CDR3 size: 15 residues. CDR3 sequence reads: CASSLGQGGRYGYTF. In DNA, the CDR3 is TGCGCCAGCAGCCTAGGACAGGGTGGACGCTATGGCTACACCTTC.

This clone occurred once. The genes are TRBV6-2 or TRBV6-3 and TRBJ2-1; 8 nucleotides line up with TRBD2. V gave up 4 bases and J gave up 2 bases; unmatched junction bases: 7. The germline CDR1 and CDR2 sequences are MNHEY and SVGEGT. The CDR3 contains 16 residues. The CDR3 reads CASSSREGDPYNEQFF. The CDR3 bases are TGTGCCAGCAGTTCCCGGGAGGGAGACCCCTACAATGAGCAGTTCTTC.

The chain couples TRBV5-1 to TRBJ2-1; 7 positions match TRBD2. This CDR3 comprises 14 residues. CDR1 and CDR2 from the germline V gene are SGHRS and YFSETQ. The V segment lost 3 bases and the J segment 6 bases; nucleotides outside the gene matches: 6. The chain's CDR3 is CASSSSGASNEQFF. The CDR3 DNA sequence: TGCGCCAGCAGCTCAAGCGGGGCGTCCAATGAGCAGTTCTTC.

V gene TRBV6-6 combines with J gene TRBJ2-1; 11 bases are shared with TRBD2. V lost 7 bases to trimming and J lost 4 bases; unmatched junction nucleotides: 6. The length of the CDR3 is 15 residues. Germline CDR1 MNHNY, CDR2 SVGAGI (reference sequence). The CDR3 DNA reads as TGTGCCAGCAACCTACTAGCGGGGGAGTACAATGAGCAGTTCTTC. Translated, it gives CASNLLAGEYNEQFF.

This chain connects TRBV4-3 to TRBJ2-5, with a tentative D call TRBD1 (6 bases). The germline V and J ends were trimmed by 3 bases and 5 bases, with 19 bases remaining between them. This CDR3 has 16 amino acids. Germline V gene data show CDR1 as LGHNA and CDR2 as YSLEER. Here the CDR3 reads CASSHDRTGFFETQYF. In DNA form, the CDR3 reads TGCGCCAGCAGCCACGACAGGACCGGGTTCTTTGAGACCCAGTACTTC.

The chain joins TRBV18 to TRBJ1-4, with 9 bases fitting TRBD1. The CDR3 sequence is 15 residues long. Germline-derived CDR1 and CDR2 are KGHSH and LQKENI. The junction had 17 bases not matched to a gene; V was cut back by 5 bases and J by 16 bases. This CDR3 is CASSALTGQGLNRFF. The CDR3 nucleotides read TGTGCCAGCTCAGCTCTGACGGGACAGGGTCTTAATCGGTTTTTT.

This rearrangement joins TRBV15 to TRBJ2-5; maybe TRBD2 (6 bases). The V end was cut by 4 bases, the J end by 5 bases, with 20 bases between. Germline V CDR1 and CDR2: LNHNV, YYDKDF (reference sequence). CDR3 length: 16 residues. The CDR3 DNA sequence: TGTGCCACCAGCAACAGCCGGGACTGGGATTGGGAGACCCAGTACTTC. Residues: CATSNSRDWDWETQYF.

This chain links TRBV7-6 with TRBJ2-5, with 10 bases fitting TRBD2. The V segment lost 2 bases and the J segment 3 bases; nucleotides outside the gene matches: 0. The CDR3 has 14 residues. In germline, CDR1 is SGHVS, CDR2 FNYEAQ. This CDR3 is CASSLLAGEETQYF. DNA for the CDR3: TGTGCCAGCAGCTTACTAGCGGGAGAAGAGACCCAGTACTTC.

This clone was counted many times. This rearrangement joins TRBV20-1 to TRBJ1-1; TRBD1 is a possible D gene (6 bases). CDR3 length: 11 residues. CDR1 is DFQATT and CDR2 is SNEGSKA in the germline V gene (reference sequence). V was cut by 4 bases and J by 3 bases, with 6 bases left in between. The CDR3 DNA follows: TGCAGTGCTACAGGGGACACTGAAGCTTTCTTT. Translating it yields CSATGDTEAFF.

This rearrangement joins TRBV19 to TRBJ2-7; 8 nucleotides align to TRBD1. The germline CDR1 and CDR2 sequences are LNHDA and SQIVND (reference sequence). V dropped 3 bases and J dropped 7; count of bases not matched to a gene: 8. This CDR3 has 14 residues. DNA of the CDR3: TGTGCCAGTAGTATTACGACAGGGGCCGGGGAGCAGTACTTC. It yields the protein CASSITTGAGEQYF.

This chain joins TRBV14 and TRBJ1-2, with 8 nucleotides matching TRBD1. CDR1 SGHDN and CDR2 FVKESK come from the germline V gene. Trimming cost V 5 bases and J 4 bases; bases outside gene matches: 3. The CDR3 spans 13 residues. CDR3 region: CASSSDRGYGYTF. The CDR3 DNA reads as TGTGCCAGCAGCTCTGACAGGGGCTATGGCTACACCTTC. Drawing the rest from reference TRBV14 and TRBJ1-2, the complete variable domain is EAGVTQFPSHSVIEKGQTVTLRCDPISGHDNLYWYRRVMGKEIKFLLHFVKESKQDESGMPNNRFLAERTGGTYSTLKVQPAELEDSGVYFCASSSDRGYGYTFGSGTRLTVV.

The chain carries TRBV2 and TRBJ1-5, with D unclear. Trimming left V 3 bases short and J 7 bases short, with 13 bases between. The CDR3 contains 14 residues. The germline V gene has CDR1 SNHLY and CDR2 FYNNEI. CDR3 loop: CASSESPHGQPQHF. CDR3 DNA sequence: TGTGCCAGCAGTGAGTCACCCCACGGGCAGCCCCAGCATTTT.

The chain recombines TRBV7-3 with TRBJ1-1; 7 bases are shared with TRBD1. Germline values: CDR1 SGHTA, CDR2 FQGTGA. This CDR3 has 12 residues. Losses at the gene ends were 4 bases for V and 14 bases for J; bases not matched to a gene: 10. CDR3 nucleotide sequence: TGTGCCAGCAGCTCCGCTGGGCAGGGGGTGTTCTTT. Translated: CASSSAGQGVFF.

The chain uses TRBV5-1 and TRBJ2-2; 8 nucleotides line up with TRBD1. The germline gives CDR1 SGHRS, CDR2 YFSETQ. The CDR3 runs to 16 residues. V shed 3 bases and J 0 bases; nucleotides not matched to a gene: 4. DNA of the CDR3: TGCGCCAGCAGCTCCCAGGGGGCCCCGAACACCGGGGAGCTGTTTTTT. It specifies CASSSQGAPNTGELFF. Using reference TRBV5-1 and TRBJ2-2 for the parts outside the CDR3, the full variable domain is KAGVTQTPRYLIKTRGQQVTLSCSPISGHRSVSWYQQTPGQGLQFLFEYFSETQRNKGNFPGRFSGRQFSNSRSEMNVSTLELGDSALYLCASSSQGAPNTGELFFGEGSRLTVL.

This clone was seen a handful of times. The chain recombines TRBV4-1 with TRBJ2-3, with D maybe TRBD1 (6 bases). The CDR3 runs 15 residues. V shed 4 bases and J shed 0 bases, with 11 bases lying between them. CDR1 MGHRA and CDR2 YSYEKL come from the germline V gene. CDR3 protein: CASSRSGVSTDTQYF. The CDR3 DNA reads as TGCGCCAGCAGCCGATCAGGGGTTAGCACAGATACGCAGTATTTT.

This chain uses TRBV15 with TRBJ1-1; D gene ambiguous. Germline lookup yields CDR1 LNHNV and CDR2 YYDKDF (reference sequence). The CDR3 runs 15 residues. V lost 3 bases and J 0 bases, leaving 11 bases between the germline ends. This CDR3 reads CATSRTLTVNTEAFF. CDR3 DNA: TGTGCCACCAGCAGGACTCTGACGGTGAACACTGAAGCTTTCTTT.